This T cell receptor beta chain emerged from a study of Graves' ophthalmopathy and Graves' hyperthyroidism. General study results and limits: Using a 13-signature model, the authors split ophthalmopathy from stable hyperthyroidism, with 85% to 90% sensitivity and approximately 84% specificity. The authors also found most expanded thyroid clonotypes above 0.001 frequency in blood.

Hyperthyroidism counted as stable given no ophthalmopathy within 18 months of follow-up. A diagnosis was made from clinical symptoms together with serum thyroxine, TRAb, thyroid ultrasound and orbital computed tomography. CDR3 size: 16 residues. Germline-derived CDR1 and CDR2 are SGHTA and FQGTGA. With 0 bases clipped from V and 5 bases from J, the junction kept 3 bases outside the gene matches. This clonotype came up many times. What it binds is unknown. Beta-chain TCR CDR3 regions were amplified from RNA transcripts. HTBI primers were employed in first-round RT-PCR, then a second-round multiplex PCR followed. TCRdb reprocessed the multiplex PCR reads with MiXCR, giving one entry per CDR3 protein. In the table there are 600,000 to 650,000 distinct CDR3 sequences, about 24% of which are singletons.

The V gene is TRBV7-3, the J gene TRBJ2-1; 11 nucleotides match TRBD2. The clonotype comes from a woman in her late teens or twenties with stable Graves' hyperthyroidism. Some clones in this sample may be carry-over from other donors' samples. The sample taken for sequencing was peripheral blood. In nucleotides, the CDR3 is TGTGCCAGCAGCTTAACTAGCGGGAGGGCAGACAATGAGCAGTTCTTC. It yields the protein CASSLTSGRADNEQFF.